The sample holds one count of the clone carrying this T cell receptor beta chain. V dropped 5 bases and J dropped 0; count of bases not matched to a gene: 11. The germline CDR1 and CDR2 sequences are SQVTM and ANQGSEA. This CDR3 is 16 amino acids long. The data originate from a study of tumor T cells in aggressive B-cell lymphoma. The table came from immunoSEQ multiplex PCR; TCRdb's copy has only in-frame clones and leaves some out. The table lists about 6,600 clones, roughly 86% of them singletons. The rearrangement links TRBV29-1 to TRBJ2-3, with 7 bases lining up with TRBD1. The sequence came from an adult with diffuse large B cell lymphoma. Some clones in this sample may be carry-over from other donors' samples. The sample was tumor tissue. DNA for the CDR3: TGCAGCGTTCCCAGACAGGGATCAATCAGCACAGATACGCAGTATTTT. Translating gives CSVPRQGSISTDTQYF.